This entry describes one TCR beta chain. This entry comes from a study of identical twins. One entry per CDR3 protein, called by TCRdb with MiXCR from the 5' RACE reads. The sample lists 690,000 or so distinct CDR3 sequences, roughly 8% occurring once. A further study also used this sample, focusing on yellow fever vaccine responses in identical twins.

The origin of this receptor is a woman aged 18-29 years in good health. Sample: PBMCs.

CDR3 residues: CASSSLRQDQYF. The DNA of the CDR3 is TGCGCCAGCAGCTCACTCCGTCAGGACCAGTATTTT. The chain combines TRBV5-1 with TRBJ2-3; no definite D call. This CDR3 comprises 12 residues. CDR1 and CDR2 (germline): SGHRS, YFSETQ. With 3 bases removed from V and 12 bases from J, the gap between germline ends came to 14 bases.